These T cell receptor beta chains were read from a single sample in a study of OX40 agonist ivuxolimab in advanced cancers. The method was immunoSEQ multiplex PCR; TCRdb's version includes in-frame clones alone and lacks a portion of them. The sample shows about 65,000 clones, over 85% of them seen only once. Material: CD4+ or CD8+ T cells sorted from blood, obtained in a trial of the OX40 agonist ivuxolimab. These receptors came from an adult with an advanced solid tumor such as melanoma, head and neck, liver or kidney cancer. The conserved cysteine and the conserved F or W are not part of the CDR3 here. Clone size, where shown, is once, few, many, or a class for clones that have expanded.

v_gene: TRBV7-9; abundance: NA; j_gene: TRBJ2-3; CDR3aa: ASALQERQGGTDTQY
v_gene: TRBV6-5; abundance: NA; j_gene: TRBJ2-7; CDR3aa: ASSLAGGYEQY
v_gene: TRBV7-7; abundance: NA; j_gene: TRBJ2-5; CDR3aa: ASSYRGGNQETQY
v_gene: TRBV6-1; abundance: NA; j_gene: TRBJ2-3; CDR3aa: ASSARFGTSTDTQY
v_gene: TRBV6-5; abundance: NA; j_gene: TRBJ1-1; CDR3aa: ASRPPGGEAF
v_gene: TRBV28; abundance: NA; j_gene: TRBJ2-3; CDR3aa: ASSPGRGWFDTQY
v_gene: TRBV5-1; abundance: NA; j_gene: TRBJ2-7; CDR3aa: ASSAGSYEQY
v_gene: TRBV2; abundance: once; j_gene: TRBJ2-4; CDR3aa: ASRRTEKNIQY
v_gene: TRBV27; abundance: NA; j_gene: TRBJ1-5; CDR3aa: ASTETANLLPQH
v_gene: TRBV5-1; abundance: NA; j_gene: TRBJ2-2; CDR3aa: ASSPGRVGELF
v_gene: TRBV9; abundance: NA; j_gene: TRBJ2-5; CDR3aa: ASSANPTGGQETQY
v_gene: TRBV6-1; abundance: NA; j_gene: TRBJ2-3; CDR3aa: ASSEYGLAGGTDTQY
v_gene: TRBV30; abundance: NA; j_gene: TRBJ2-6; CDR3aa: AWSQAGANVLT
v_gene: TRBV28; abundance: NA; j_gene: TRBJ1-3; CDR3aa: ATTSGGSGNTIY
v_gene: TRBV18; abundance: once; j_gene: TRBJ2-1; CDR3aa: ASSRTGGNEQF
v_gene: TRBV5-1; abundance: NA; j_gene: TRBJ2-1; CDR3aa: ASSLDPRTSGAGQF
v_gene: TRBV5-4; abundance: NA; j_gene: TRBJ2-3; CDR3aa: ASSSPKLPTDTQY
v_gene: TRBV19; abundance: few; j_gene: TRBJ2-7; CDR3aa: ASSPGTLGTEQY
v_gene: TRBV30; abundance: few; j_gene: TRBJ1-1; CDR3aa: AWSVQVTEAF
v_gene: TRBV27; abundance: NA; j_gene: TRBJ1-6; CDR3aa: ASSFTGQGKTRRSPLH
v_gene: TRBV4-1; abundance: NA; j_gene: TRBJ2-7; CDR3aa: ASSQPSRGLLSSEQY
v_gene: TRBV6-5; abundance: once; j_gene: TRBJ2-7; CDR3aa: ASRYRVGQSSYEQY
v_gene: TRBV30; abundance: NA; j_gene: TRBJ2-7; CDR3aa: AWSVRLAGGRFYEQY
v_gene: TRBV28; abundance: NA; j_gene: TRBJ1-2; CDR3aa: ASSLNGYT
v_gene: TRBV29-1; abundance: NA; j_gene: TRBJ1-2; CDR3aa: SVDSYGYT
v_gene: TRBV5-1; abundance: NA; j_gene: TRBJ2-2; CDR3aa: ASSPGAGNTGELF
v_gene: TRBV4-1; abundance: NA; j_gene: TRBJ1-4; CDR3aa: ASSPPGQGHEKLF
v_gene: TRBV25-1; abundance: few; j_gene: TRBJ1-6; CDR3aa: ASSEAGIDNSPLH
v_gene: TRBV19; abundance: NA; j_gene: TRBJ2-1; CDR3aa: ASSPRGGAGQSSYNEQF